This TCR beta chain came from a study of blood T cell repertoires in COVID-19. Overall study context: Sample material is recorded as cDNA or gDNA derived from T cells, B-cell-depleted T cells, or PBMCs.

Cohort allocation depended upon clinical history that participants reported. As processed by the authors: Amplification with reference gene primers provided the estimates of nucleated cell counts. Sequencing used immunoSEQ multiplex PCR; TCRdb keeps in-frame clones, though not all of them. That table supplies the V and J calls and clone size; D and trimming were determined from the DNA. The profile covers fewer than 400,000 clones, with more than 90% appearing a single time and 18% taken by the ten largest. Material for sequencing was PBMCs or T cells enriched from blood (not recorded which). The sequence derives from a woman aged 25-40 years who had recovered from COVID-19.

The CDR3 reads CASSYSTRGRYGYTF. CDR3 coding DNA: TGTGCCAGCAGTTACTCCACCCGGGGTCGGTATGGCTACACCTTC. The J gene is TRBJ1-2, the V gene TRBV6-2 or TRBV6-3; D gene uncertain. The germline V gene encodes CDR1 MNHEY and CDR2 SVGEGT. Between the trimmed V and J ends, which lost 0 bases and 5 bases, there was a span of 13 bases. CDR3 length: 15 residues.